The source of this TCR beta chain is a study of regulatory T cells in long-lasting Graves disease. The V end lost 8 bases, the J end lost 4 bases, and 12 bases lay between the germline ends. Germline loops: CDR1 SNHLY, CDR2 FYNNEI. CDR3 length: 13 residues. Combining iRepertoire HTBI primers with Arm-PCR of CDR3 regions, the authors built TCR beta libraries. MiXCR was run by TCRdb on the multiplex PCR reads, yielding one entry per CDR3 protein. The top ten clones hold about 40% of a sample with 300,000 to 400,000 distinct CDR3 sequences, over 15% of them seen once. Time point noted: newly diagnosed GD, antithyroid drugs for less than 3 months. The TCR library was made from RNA extracted from PBMCs.

The chain joins TRBV2 to TRBJ1-5, with TRBD1 as a possible D gene (5 bases). The sequence came from a female donor with Graves disease. The sample was peripheral blood mononuclear cells (PBMCs), taken at new diagnosis, from a patient treated with antithyroid drugs. The CDR3 bases are TGTGCCAGCTTGGGGGGGTATAATCAGCCCCAGCATTTT. This gives the protein CASLGGYNQPQHF.